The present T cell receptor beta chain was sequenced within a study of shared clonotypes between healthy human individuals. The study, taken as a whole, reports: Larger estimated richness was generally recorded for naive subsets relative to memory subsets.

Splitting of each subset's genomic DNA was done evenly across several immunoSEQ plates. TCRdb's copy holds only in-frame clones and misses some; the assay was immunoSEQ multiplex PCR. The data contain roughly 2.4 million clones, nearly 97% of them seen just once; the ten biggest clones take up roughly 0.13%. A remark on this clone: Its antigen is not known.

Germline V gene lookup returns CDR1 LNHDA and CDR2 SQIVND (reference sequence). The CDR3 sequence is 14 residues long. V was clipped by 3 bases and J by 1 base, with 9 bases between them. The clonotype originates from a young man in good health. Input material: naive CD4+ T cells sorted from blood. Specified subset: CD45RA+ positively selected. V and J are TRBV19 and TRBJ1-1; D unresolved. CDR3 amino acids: CASSITRANTEAFF. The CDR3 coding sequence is TGTGCCAGTAGTATTACTCGGGCGAACACTGAAGCTTTCTTT. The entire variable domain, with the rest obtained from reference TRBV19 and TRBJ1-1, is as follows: DGGITQSPKYLFRKEGQNVTLSCEQNLNHDAMYWYRQDPGQGLRLIYYSQIVNDFQKGDIAEGYSVSREKKESFPLTVTSAQKNPTAFYLCASSITRANTEAFFGQGTRLTVV.